The present T cell receptor beta chain was sequenced within a study of OX40 agonist ivuxolimab in advanced cancers. Study at large: Participants could have had prior anti-PD-1, anti-PD-L1 or anti-CTLA-4 therapy, and approximately 37% had some. General study points: It was also the case that some nonresponders had low normalized T-cell clonal expansion.

This clone was observed once. What it binds is not known. Trimming took 6 bases from V and 1 from J; bases not matched to a gene: 20. CDR1 MDHEN and CDR2 SYDVKM come from the germline V gene. The CDR3 is 21 amino acids. Profiled with immunoSEQ multiplex PCR; TCRdb holds only in-frame clones, not every one. The sample yields 7,000 to 9,000 clones, about 88% seen once. Sequences were derived from CD4+ or CD8+ T cells sorted from blood, sampled in a trial of the OX40 agonist ivuxolimab. This sequence joins TRBV28 and TRBJ2-1; 11 positions match TRBD2. The source of this sequence is an adult with an advanced solid tumor such as melanoma, head and neck, liver or kidney cancer. CDR3 loop: CASSPLKGWGLADPSYNEQFF. As DNA, the CDR3 is TGTGCCAGCAGCCCCCTTAAGGGCTGGGGACTAGCGGACCCTTCCTACAATGAGCAGTTCTTC.